Below are 18 T cell receptor beta chains sequenced from a single sample in a study of PD-1 blockade in classical Hodgkin lymphoma (dated by TCRdb to the early 2020s). The library was made by the immunoSEQ multiplex PCR assay. What TCRdb holds here is the immuneACCESS table cut down to in-frame rearrangements. Part of the clones is not present; checked against another copy, under half of the missing clones reflect an unresolved V gene, and the others are unexplained. The sample has 70,000 to 80,000 clones on record, approximately 94% of them singletons. Approximately 8.1% of the sample is in the top ten clones. Reading the label with the study, this specimen's time point is: cycle 1 day 1 (C1D1), immediately before nivolumab initiation. Every trial patient had relapsed after autologous stem cell transplantation, and cohorts A, B and C differed in prior brentuximab vedotin exposure. The sequencing here drew on peripheral blood mononuclear cells (PBMCs), taken at baseline. The receptor set was obtained from a human donor with classical Hodgkin lymphoma.

The count of this clone is one. This chain uses TRBV28 with TRBJ2-1; weak D call: TRBD2 (6 bases). Trimming pared 7 bases from V and 4 bases from J, leaving 14 bases between. The CDR3 is made up of 14 amino acids. Per the germline V gene, CDR1 is MDHEN and CDR2 is SYDVKM. The CDR3 sequence: CASTWEDDYNEQFF. CDR3 nucleotide sequence: TGTGCCAGCACCTGGGAGGACGATTACAATGAGCAGTTCTTC.

The gene calls are TRBV28 and TRBJ2-7; tentatively, D is TRBD1 (6 bases). Germline V CDR1 and CDR2: MDHEN, SYDVKM. Between the trimmed V and J ends, which lost 4 bases and 6 bases, there was a span of 10 bases. This CDR3 spans 12 amino acids. This CDR3 reads CASSSTGAEQYF. CDR3 nucleotide sequence: TGTGCCAGCAGTTCGACAGGTGCCGAGCAGTACTTC.

The V and J genes are TRBV4-3 and TRBJ1-2; D is perhaps TRBD1 (5 bases). Germline CDR1 is LGHNA and CDR2 is YSLEER. V lost 2 bases to trimming and J lost 2 bases, with 15 bases between them. The CDR3 spans 16 residues. The CDR3 region has the DNA TGCGCCAGCAGCCAAAGCTTTCAGGGATACAACTATGGCTACACCTTC. This encodes CASSQSFQGYNYGYTF.

This chain uses TRBV30 with TRBJ2-5; a possible D gene is TRBD1 (6 bases). Germline V gene data show CDR1 as GTSNPN and CDR2 as SVGIG (reference sequence). V was clipped by 3 bases and J by 4 bases, with 9 bases between them. The CDR3 has 12 residues. DNA of the CDR3: TGTGCCTGGAGGGGGGCGGGAGAGACCCAGTACTTC. It translates to CAWRGAGETQYF.

As regards this clone: Other DNA sequences in this sample translate to the same CDR3. The J gene is TRBJ1-3, the V gene TRBV9; D remains ambiguous. CDR1 SGDLS and CDR2 YYNGEE come from the germline V gene. V was shortened by 4 bases and J by 4 bases, with 12 bases between the two germline ends. CDR3 length equals 14 residues. The CDR3 DNA reads TGTGCCAGCAGCCCGCCCCGTTCCGGAAACACCATATATTTT. It is translated as CASSPPRSGNTIYF.

V usage is TRBV29-1 and J usage is TRBJ2-7; D is possibly TRBD1 (6 bases). CDR3 size: 13 residues. V was pared by 7 bases and J by 0 bases, with 13 bases between. Germline-derived CDR1 and CDR2 are SQVTM and ANQGSEA. The CDR3 spells CSASGTSSYEQYF. DNA for the CDR3: TGCAGCGCCTCCGGGACAAGCTCCTACGAGCAGTACTTC.

The chain has TRBV19 and TRBJ2-1; D may be TRBD2 (5 bases). CDR1 and CDR2 (germline): LNHDA, SQIVND (reference sequence). This CDR3 contains 13 residues. V lost 3 bases, J lost 6 bases, and 9 bases lay in between. DNA for the CDR3: TGTGCCAGTAGTATCCCGGGGTCCAATGAGCAGTTCTTC. Translated, it gives CASSIPGSNEQFF. The entire variable domain, with the rest obtained from reference TRBV19 and TRBJ2-1, is as follows: DGGITQSPKYLFRKEGQNVTLSCEQNLNHDAMYWYRQDPGQGLRLIYYSQIVNDFQKGDIAEGYSVSREKKESFPLTVTSAQKNPTAFYLCASSIPGSNEQFFGPGTRLTVL.

V is TRBV6-5 and J is TRBJ1-4; D remains ambiguous. The CDR3 covers 16 residues. The germline CDR1 and CDR2 sequences are MNHEY and SVGAGI. The V gene lost 2 bases and the J gene lost 0 bases, with 10 bases spanning the gap. The CDR3 spells CASSYVLGATNEKLFF. The CDR3 coding sequence is TGTGCCAGCAGTTACGTCCTGGGAGCAACTAATGAAAAACTGTTTTTT.

The CDR3: CASSRPGQITDTQYF. In DNA, the CDR3 is TGTGCCAGCAGCCGGCCGGGACAGATCACAGATACGCAGTATTTT. V usage is TRBV7-6 and J usage is TRBJ2-3; TRBD1 matches at 7 bases. The trim removed 5 bases at V and 2 bases at J, leaving 7 bases unmatched. Germline-derived CDR1 and CDR2 are SGHVS and FNYEAQ. The CDR3 length is 15 residues.

The rearrangement uses TRBV30 and TRBJ1-6; 10 bases fit TRBD1. The CDR3 spans 13 residues. In germline, CDR1 is GTSNPN, CDR2 SVGIG (reference sequence). V lost 4 bases to trimming and J lost 7 bases; unmatched junction nucleotides: 1. CDR3 amino acids: CAWTGQGNSPLHF. The CDR3 nucleotides are TGTGCCTGGACGGGACAGGGGAATTCACCCCTCCACTTT.

The CDR3 protein is CASSLAAMGLASYNEQFF. The CDR3 nucleotides read TGTGCCAGCAGCTTAGCAGCTATGGGACTAGCTTCCTACAATGAGCAGTTCTTC. The chain recombines TRBV7-2 with TRBJ2-1, with 9 bases that match TRBD2. The CDR3 sequence is 18 residues long. CDR1 is SGHTA, CDR2 FQGNSA, per germline. The ends lost 0 bases at V and 1 base at J; junction bases unmatched: 7.

This rearrangement joins TRBV9 to TRBJ2-5; either TRBD1 or TRBD2 may fit D (5 bases each). The V gene's germline CDR1 is SGDLS and CDR2 YYNGEE. The CDR3 covers 12 residues. With 3 bases removed from V and 5 bases from J, the gap between germline ends came to 8 bases. The CDR3 coding sequence is TGTGCCAGCAGCGCCGAGGGGGAGACCCAGTACTTC. It specifies CASSAEGETQYF.

This rearrangement joins TRBV19 to TRBJ2-3, with TRBD2 identical over 8 bases. The germline V gene encodes CDR1 LNHDA and CDR2 SQIVND (reference sequence). With V trimmed by 2 bases and J by 2 bases, 3 bases remained unmatched. CDR3 length: 15 residues. The DNA of the CDR3 is TGTGCCAGTAGTATAACTAGCGGACTCACAGATACGCAGTATTTT. It translates to CASSITSGLTDTQYF. The full variable domain, its missing parts supplied by reference TRBV19 and TRBJ2-3, is DGGITQSPKYLFRKEGQNVTLSCEQNLNHDAMYWYRQDPGQGLRLIYYSQIVNDFQKGDIAEGYSVSREKKESFPLTVTSAQKNPTAFYLCASSITSGLTDTQYFGPGTRLTVL.

The chain recombines TRBV19 with TRBJ2-7; D remains ambiguous. V was pared by 3 bases and J by 3 bases, with 12 bases between. Per germline, CDR1 LNHDA and CDR2 SQIVND (reference sequence). The CDR3 is made up of 14 amino acids. The CDR3 region has the DNA TGTGCCAGTAGTATCACTTTAAATTTCTACGAGCAGTACTTC. Amino acid sequence: CASSITLNFYEQYF.

V usage is TRBV5-4 and J usage is TRBJ2-2; D may be TRBD1 or TRBD2 (5 bases each). CDR1 and CDR2 (germline): SGHNT, YYREEE (reference sequence). Trimming took 6 bases from V and 1 from J, leaving 10 bases between them. The CDR3 contains 14 residues. The CDR3 DNA reads as TGTGCCAGCACCCGGGGCTTGAACACCGGGGAGCTGTTTTTT. This gives the protein CASTRGLNTGELFF. Based on the CDR3 plus reference TRBV5-4 and TRBJ2-2, the full variable domain is ETGVTQSPTHLIKTRGQQVTLRCSSQSGHNTVSWYQQALGQGPQFIFQYYREEENGRGNFPPRFSGLQFPNYSSELNVNALELDDSALYLCASTRGLNTGELFFGEGSRLTVL.

This chain links TRBV30 with TRBJ2-2; possible D gene TRBD2, 5 bases. The CDR3 length is 14 residues. V lost 3 bases and J lost 5, with 13 bases in between. Germline CDR1 is GTSNPN and CDR2 is SVGIG (reference sequence). The DNA for the CDR3 is TGTGCCTGGAGCTCGGGGATCGGGACCGGGGAGCTGTTTTTT. This encodes CAWSSGIGTGELFF.

The V gene is TRBV18, the J gene TRBJ1-5, with D tentatively TRBD1 (5 bases). Germline lookup yields CDR1 KGHSH and CDR2 LQKENI. The V end lost 0 bases, the J end lost 5 bases, and 11 bases lay between the germline ends. The CDR3 runs to 15 residues. The CDR3 DNA reads as TGTGCCAGCTCACCACCGGGGGTACCGGATCAGCCCCAGCATTTT. Its protein product is CASSPPGVPDQPQHF.

This chain joins TRBV6-1 and TRBJ1-2; D is ambiguous. The CDR3 sequence is 13 residues long. V lost 1 base and J lost 5, with 8 bases in between. CDR1 and CDR2 from the germline V gene are MNHNS and SASEGT. CDR3 DNA: TGTGCCAGCAGTGAAGAAGGGTCATATGGCTACACCTTC. As protein: CASSEEGSYGYTF.